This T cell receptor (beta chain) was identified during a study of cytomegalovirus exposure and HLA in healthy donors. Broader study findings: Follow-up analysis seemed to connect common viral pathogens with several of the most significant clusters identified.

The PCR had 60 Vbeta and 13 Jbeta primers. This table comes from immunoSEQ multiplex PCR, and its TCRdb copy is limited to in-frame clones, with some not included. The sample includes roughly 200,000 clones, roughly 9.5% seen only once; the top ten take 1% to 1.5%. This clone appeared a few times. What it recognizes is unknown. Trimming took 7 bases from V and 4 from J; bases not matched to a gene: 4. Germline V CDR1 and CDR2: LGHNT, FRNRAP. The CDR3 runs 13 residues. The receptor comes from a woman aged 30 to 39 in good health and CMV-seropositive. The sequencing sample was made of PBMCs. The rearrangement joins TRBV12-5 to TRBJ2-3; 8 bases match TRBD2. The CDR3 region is CASAGGTADTQYF. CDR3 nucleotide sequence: TGTGCTAGTGCGGGAGGGACTGCAGATACGCAGTATTTT.